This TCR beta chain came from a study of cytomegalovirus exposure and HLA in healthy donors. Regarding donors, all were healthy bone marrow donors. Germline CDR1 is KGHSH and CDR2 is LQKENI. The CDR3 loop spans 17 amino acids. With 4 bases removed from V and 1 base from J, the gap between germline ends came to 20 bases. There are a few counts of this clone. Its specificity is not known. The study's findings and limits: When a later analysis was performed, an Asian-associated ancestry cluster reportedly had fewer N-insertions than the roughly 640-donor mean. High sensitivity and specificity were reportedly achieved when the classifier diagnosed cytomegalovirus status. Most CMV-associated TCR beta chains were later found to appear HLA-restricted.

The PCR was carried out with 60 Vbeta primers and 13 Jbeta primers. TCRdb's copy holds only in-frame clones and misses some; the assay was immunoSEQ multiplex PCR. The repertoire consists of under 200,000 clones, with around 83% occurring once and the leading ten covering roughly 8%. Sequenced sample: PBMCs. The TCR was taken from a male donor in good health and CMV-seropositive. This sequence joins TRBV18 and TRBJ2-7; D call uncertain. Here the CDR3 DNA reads TGTGCCAGCTCACGCCGAGCGTTGTCCCAGAGTTCCTACGAGCAGTACTTC. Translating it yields CASSRRALSQSSYEQYF.